One sample yielded the 26 T cell receptor beta chains listed below, sequenced in a study of OX40 agonist ivuxolimab in advanced cancers. The protocol was immunoSEQ multiplex PCR, while the TCRdb copy is restricted to in-frame clones and leaves out a portion. Of about 20,000 clones listed, less than 85% are singletons. Sequences were derived from CD4+ or CD8+ T cells sorted from blood, sampled in a trial of the OX40 agonist ivuxolimab. The receptors come from an adult with an advanced solid tumor such as melanoma, head and neck, liver or kidney cancer.

V gene TRBV28 combines with J gene TRBJ2-3; 7 bases line up with TRBD2. The germline V gene encodes CDR1 MDHEN and CDR2 SYDVKM. The CDR3 runs 19 residues. The J segment lost 3 bases and the V segment lost 4 bases, leaving 19 bases of the junction unmatched. The CDR3 nucleotides are TGTGCCAGCAGTTCCCCTACCCCACTGGTAGGGAGGGAGACAGATACGCAGTATTTT. Amino acid sequence: CASSSPTPLVGRETDTQYF.

V is TRBV27 and J is TRBJ2-7; possible D gene TRBD2, 6 bases. The ends were cut back, 6 bases at V and 3 bases at J, with 18 bases in the middle. Germline CDR1 and CDR2: MNHEY and SMNVEV (reference sequence). The CDR3 totals 15 residues. DNA for the CDR3: TGTGCCAGCAGGCCGTGGAGGGCCGGGTTCTACGAGCAGTACTTC. This encodes CASRPWRAGFYEQYF.

This chain links TRBV4-3 with TRBJ2-3; 8 nucleotides align to TRBD2. This CDR3 comprises 16 residues. The ends lost 1 base at V and 3 bases at J; junction bases unmatched: 6. Per the germline V gene, CDR1 is LGHNA and CDR2 is YSLEER. Here the CDR3 DNA reads TGCGCCAGCAGCCAAGGGGCAGCGGGAGTGACAGATACGCAGTATTTT. Amino acid sequence: CASSQGAAGVTDTQYF.

This rearrangement joins TRBV4-3 to TRBJ2-1; 7 bases are shared with TRBD1. This CDR3 region has 18 residues. Germline V gene sequence: CDR1 LGHNA, CDR2 YSLEER. The junction had 14 bases not matched to a gene; V was cut back by 0 bases and J by 6 bases. In DNA, the CDR3 is TGCGCCAGCAGCCAAGATGGTGTACAGGGGCGCGTTGGCAATGAGCAGTTCTTC. Protein: CASSQDGVQGRVGNEQFF.

The rearrangement joins TRBV19 to TRBJ2-3; D possibly corresponds to TRBD1 (5 bases). CDR3 length equals 16 residues. Per germline, CDR1 LNHDA and CDR2 SQIVND (reference sequence). Trimming removed 3 bases from V and 5 bases from J, with 18 bases in between. As DNA, the CDR3 is TGTGCCAGTAGTATCAGAATGGGCAGGGTGGAAGATACGCAGTATTTT. Translated, it gives CASSIRMGRVEDTQYF.

The rearrangement joins TRBV7-2 to TRBJ2-5, with D tentatively TRBD1 or TRBD2 (5 bases each). This CDR3 spans 14 amino acids. The germline CDR1 and CDR2 sequences are SGHTA and FQGNSA. Trimming removed 6 bases from V and 1 base from J, with 12 bases in between. This CDR3 is CASRQRGVQETQYF. The CDR3 DNA follows: TGTGCCAGCAGGCAGAGGGGAGTCCAAGAGACCCAGTACTTC.

This rearrangement joins TRBV2 to TRBJ1-1, with D unclear. CDR1 and CDR2 (germline): SNHLY, FYNNEI. This CDR3 region has 12 residues. V lost 4 bases and J 0 bases, leaving 3 bases between the germline ends. Here the CDR3 DNA reads TGTGCCAGCAGTGTAGTGAACACTGAAGCTTTCTTT. Translation gives CASSVVNTEAFF.

The chain carries TRBV19 and TRBJ1-5, with D possibly matching TRBD1 (6 bases). The length of the CDR3 is 17 residues. Trimming left V 1 base short and J 0 bases short, with 13 bases between. Looked up from germline, CDR1 is LNHDA and CDR2 is SQIVND (reference sequence). The CDR3 here is CASSIGRGTISNQPQHF. The CDR3 bases are TGTGCCAGTAGTATAGGAAGGGGGACAATTAGCAATCAGCCCCAGCATTTT.

This sequence joins TRBV9 and TRBJ1-1, with D hard to call. The germline V gene encodes CDR1 SGDLS and CDR2 YYNGEE. V lost 4 bases to trimming and J lost 1 base, with 5 bases between them. The CDR3 has 12 residues. CDR3 sequence: CASSMENTEAFF. CDR3 sequence (DNA): TGTGCCAGCAGCATGGAGAACACTGAAGCTTTCTTT.

The chain recombines TRBV19 with TRBJ2-2; TRBD2 agrees at 8 bases. Germline-derived CDR1 and CDR2 are LNHDA and SQIVND (reference sequence). The CDR3 covers 16 residues. V lost 6 bases and J lost 5; bases outside the gene matches: 11. The CDR3 sequence: CASRPLDAGGTGELFF. The CDR3 nucleotides are TGTGCCAGTAGGCCCCTTGATGCGGGGGGAACCGGGGAGCTGTTTTTT.

The rearrangement uses TRBV6-5 and TRBJ1-1; D gene unclear. Germline V gene data show CDR1 as MNHEY and CDR2 as SVGAGI. CDR3 length: 14 residues. Trimming took 1 base from V and 5 from J, leaving 11 bases between them. The CDR3 DNA follows: TGTGCCAGCAGTTACTGGGAACGGGGAACTGAAGCTTTCTTT. This encodes CASSYWERGTEAFF.

There are many counts of this clone. The V gene is TRBV18, the J gene TRBJ2-1; D is ambiguous. CDR3 length: 16 residues. Between the trimmed V and J ends, which lost 3 bases and 0 bases, there was a span of 12 bases. In germline, CDR1 is KGHSH, CDR2 LQKENI. The CDR3, as DNA: TGTGCCAGCTCACCGTCTGTATTAGCCTCCTACAATGAGCAGTTCTTC. Its protein product is CASSPSVLASYNEQFF.

In DNA form, the CDR3 reads TGTGCCAGCAGCGTAGACCCGGGGAGCGGCGATCAGCCCCAGCATTTT. Encoded protein: CASSVDPGSGDQPQHF. V and J are TRBV9 and TRBJ1-5, with no clear D. CDR3 length equals 16 residues. The germline V gene has CDR1 SGDLS and CDR2 YYNGEE. Trimming removed 0 bases at V and 5 bases at J, with 15 bases between.

This sequence joins TRBV7-8 and TRBJ2-1; maybe TRBD2 (6 bases). The CDR3 totals 15 residues. V was pared by 6 bases and J by 5 bases, with 17 bases between. Germline loops: CDR1 SGHVS, CDR2 FQNEAQ. The CDR3 region is CASSPPGLGHNEQFF. The CDR3 nucleotides are TGTGCCAGCAGTCCCCCGGGACTCGGTCACAATGAGCAGTTCTTC.

This chain joins TRBV6-1 and TRBJ1-5; tentative D call: TRBD1 (5 bases). The CDR3 runs to 14 residues. CDR1 is MNHNS, CDR2 SASEGT, per germline. Trimming removed 4 bases from V and 5 bases from J, with 12 bases in between. The DNA of the CDR3 is TGTGCCAGCAGTGCCCGGGGGGTCGATCAGCCCCAGCATTTT. This sequence encodes CASSARGVDQPQHF.

V gene TRBV14 combines with J gene TRBJ2-7; D is uncertain. The CDR3 covers 15 residues. In germline, CDR1 is SGHDN, CDR2 FVKESK. V gave up 5 bases and J gave up 0 bases, with 14 bases separating them. The CDR3, as DNA: TGTGCCAGCAGCATTCGACAAGGCCGCTCCTACGAGCAGTACTTC. Translating gives CASSIRQGRSYEQYF. The whole variable domain, remainder taken from reference TRBV14 and TRBJ2-7, is EAGVTQFPSHSVIEKGQTVTLRCDPISGHDNLYWYRRVMGKEIKFLLHFVKESKQDESGMPNNRFLAERTGGTYSTLKVQPAELEDSGVYFCASSIRQGRSYEQYFGPGTRLTVT.

The CDR3 spells CASSLGYSGQPQHF. CDR3 coding DNA: TGTGCCAGCAGTCTAGGGTACAGCGGTCAGCCCCAGCATTTT. The V and J genes are TRBV6-1 and TRBJ1-5; D call uncertain. V lost 5 bases to trimming and J lost 6 bases, with 14 bases between them. Germline values: CDR1 MNHNS, CDR2 SASEGT. The CDR3 length is 14 residues.

The chain joins TRBV9 to TRBJ2-3, with TRBD2 matching over 10 bases. Trimming cost V 3 bases and J 2 bases; bases outside gene matches: 9. This CDR3 has 17 amino acids. Germline assignment: CDR1 SGDLS and CDR2 YYNGEE. The CDR3 nucleotides are TGTGCCAGCAGCGGCCGACTAGCGGGCCTATCCACAGATACGCAGTATTTT. This encodes CASSGRLAGLSTDTQYF.

J is TRBJ2-5 and V is TRBV19; 9 positions match TRBD2. The CDR3 is 16 amino acids. The V gene's germline CDR1 is LNHDA and CDR2 SQIVND (reference sequence). The V gene end was trimmed by 5 bases and the J gene end by 2 bases; junction bases not matched to a gene: 9. The CDR3 region is CASSWSRLADQETQYF. The CDR3 nucleotides are TGTGCCAGTAGTTGGTCGCGACTAGCGGATCAAGAGACCCAGTACTTC.

This sequence joins TRBV11-2 and TRBJ1-1; no firm D call. The CDR3 contains 13 residues. With 3 bases removed from V and 5 bases from J, the gap between germline ends came to 10 bases. Germline CDR1 and CDR2: SGHAT and FQNNGV. The DNA of the CDR3 is TGTGCCAGCAGCTTGGGGTTGTTGACTGAAGCTTTCTTT. Translated, it gives CASSLGLLTEAFF.

This clone was detected only a few times. J is TRBJ2-1 and V is TRBV7-2; no definite D call. The germline V and J ends were trimmed by 5 bases and 8 bases, with 10 bases remaining between them. CDR3 length equals 12 residues. CDR1 and CDR2 from the germline V gene are SGHTA and FQGNSA. The CDR3 bases are TGTGCCAGCAGCCCCGCTGGAGATGAGCAGTTCTTC. Its translation is CASSPAGDEQFF.

This clone has a handful of counts. V gene TRBV25-1 combines with J gene TRBJ2-5, with 7 bases matching TRBD1. CDR1 is MGHDK, CDR2 SYGVNS, per germline. The J segment lost 7 bases and the V segment lost 5 bases, leaving 7 bases of the junction unmatched. This CDR3 spans 13 amino acids. DNA of the CDR3: TGTGCCAGCAGTCCATGGGACAGAGCGACCCAGTACTTC. Encoded protein: CASSPWDRATQYF.

The chain recombines TRBV30 with TRBJ1-5, with TRBD1 matching over 10 bases. The V segment lost 5 bases and the J segment 3 bases; nucleotides outside the gene matches: 4. Germline CDR1 GTSNPN, CDR2 SVGIG (reference sequence). This CDR3 is built from 14 residues. The CDR3: CAWGDRGDNQPQHF. CDR3 nucleotides: TGTGCCTGGGGGGACAGGGGAGACAATCAGCCCCAGCATTTT. Full variable domain (missing parts from reference TRBV30 and TRBJ1-5): SQTIHQWPATLVQPVGSPLSLECTVEGTSNPNLYWYRQAAGRGLQLLFYSVGIGQISSEVPQNLSASRPQDRQFILSSKKLLLSDSGFYLCAWGDRGDNQPQHFGDGTRLSIL.

The chain couples TRBV7-9 to TRBJ2-1; D gene unclear. The CDR3 is made up of 15 amino acids. Trimming shortened V by 5 bases and J by 8 bases, and 19 bases separated the two germline ends. The germline V gene has CDR1 SEHNR and CDR2 FQNEAQ (reference sequence). Here the CDR3 reads CASSPYVTLSDEQFF. In DNA form, the CDR3 reads TGTGCCAGCAGCCCCTACGTTACCCTCAGCGATGAGCAGTTCTTC.

This chain joins TRBV11-3 and TRBJ2-7, with 7 positions matching TRBD2. The CDR3 contains 16 residues. Per germline, CDR1 SGHNT and CDR2 YENEEA. Trimming at V came to 5 bases and at J to 2 bases, leaving 12 bases not matched to a gene. The CDR3 spells CASSPGGRGGAYEQYF. Here the CDR3 DNA reads TGTGCCAGCAGCCCGGGAGGTCGCGGGGGAGCCTACGAGCAGTACTTC.

The chain links TRBV29-1 to TRBJ1-1; D is unresolved. The CDR3 spans 10 residues. V dropped 7 bases and J dropped 1 base, with 4 bases sitting between them. CDR1 SQVTM and CDR2 ANQGSEA come from the germline V gene. The CDR3 DNA sequence: TGCAGCGCTGGGAACACTGAAGCTTTCTTT. Translation: CSAGNTEAFF.